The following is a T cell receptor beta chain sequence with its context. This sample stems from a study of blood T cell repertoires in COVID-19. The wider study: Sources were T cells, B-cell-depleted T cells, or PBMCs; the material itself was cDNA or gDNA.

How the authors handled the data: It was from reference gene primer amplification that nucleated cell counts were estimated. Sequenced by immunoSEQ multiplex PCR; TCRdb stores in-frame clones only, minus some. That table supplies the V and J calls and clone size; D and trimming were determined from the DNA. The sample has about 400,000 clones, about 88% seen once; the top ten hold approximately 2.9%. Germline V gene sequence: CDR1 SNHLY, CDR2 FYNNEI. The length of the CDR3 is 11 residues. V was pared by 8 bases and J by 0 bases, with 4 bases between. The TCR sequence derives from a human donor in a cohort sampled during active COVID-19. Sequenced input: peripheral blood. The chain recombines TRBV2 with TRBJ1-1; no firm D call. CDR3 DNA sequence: TGTGCCAGCCAGTTGAACACTGAAGCTTTCTTT. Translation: CASQLNTEAFF.